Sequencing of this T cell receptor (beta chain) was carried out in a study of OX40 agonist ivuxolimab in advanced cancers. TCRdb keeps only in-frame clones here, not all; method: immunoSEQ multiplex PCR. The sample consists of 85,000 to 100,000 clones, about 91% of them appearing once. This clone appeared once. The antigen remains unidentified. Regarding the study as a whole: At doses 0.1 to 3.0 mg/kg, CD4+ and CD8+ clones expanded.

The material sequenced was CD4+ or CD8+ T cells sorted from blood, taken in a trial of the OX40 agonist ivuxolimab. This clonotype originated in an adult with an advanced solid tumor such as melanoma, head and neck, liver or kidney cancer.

The CDR3 region has the DNA TGCGCCAGCAGCCAAGATTGGGGACAGGGTTACAATGAGCAGTTCTTC. Its translation is CASSQDWGQGYNEQFF. This chain joins TRBV4-1 and TRBJ2-1, with 9 bases fitting TRBD1. V shed 0 bases, J shed 4 bases, and the junction held 4 bases outside the gene matches. This CDR3 comprises 16 residues. From germline, CDR1 is MGHRA and CDR2 YSYEKL.